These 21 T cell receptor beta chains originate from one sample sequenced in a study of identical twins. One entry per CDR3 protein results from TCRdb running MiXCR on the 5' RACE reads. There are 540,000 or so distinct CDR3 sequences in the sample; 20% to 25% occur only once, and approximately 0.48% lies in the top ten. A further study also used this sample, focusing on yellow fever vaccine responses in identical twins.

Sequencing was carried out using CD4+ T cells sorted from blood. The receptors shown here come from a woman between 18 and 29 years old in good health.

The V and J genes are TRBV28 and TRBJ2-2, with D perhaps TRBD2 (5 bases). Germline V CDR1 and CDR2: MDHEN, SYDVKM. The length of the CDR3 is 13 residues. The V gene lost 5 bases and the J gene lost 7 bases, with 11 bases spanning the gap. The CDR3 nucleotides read TGTGCCAGCAGTCCCCCGGGATACGGGGAGCTGTTTTTT. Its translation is CASSPPGYGELFF.

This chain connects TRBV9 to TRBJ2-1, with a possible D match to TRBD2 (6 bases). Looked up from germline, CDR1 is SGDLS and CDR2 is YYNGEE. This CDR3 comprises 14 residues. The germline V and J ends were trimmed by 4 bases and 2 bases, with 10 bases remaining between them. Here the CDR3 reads CASSPGSTYNEQFF. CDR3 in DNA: TGTGCCAGCAGCCCCGGGAGTACCTACAATGAGCAGTTCTTC.

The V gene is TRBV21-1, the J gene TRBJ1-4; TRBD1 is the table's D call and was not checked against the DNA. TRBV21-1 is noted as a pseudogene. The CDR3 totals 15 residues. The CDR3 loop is CASSHRDRDGEKLFF. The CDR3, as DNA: TGTGCCAGCAGCCACCGGGACAGGGACGGCGAAAAACTGTTTTTT.

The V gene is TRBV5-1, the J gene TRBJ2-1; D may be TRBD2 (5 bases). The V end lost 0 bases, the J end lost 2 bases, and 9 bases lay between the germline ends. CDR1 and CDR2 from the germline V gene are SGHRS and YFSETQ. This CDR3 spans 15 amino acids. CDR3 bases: TGCGCCAGCAGCTTGGACCCCGGGACCTACAATGAGCAGTTCTTC. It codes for CASSLDPGTYNEQFF.

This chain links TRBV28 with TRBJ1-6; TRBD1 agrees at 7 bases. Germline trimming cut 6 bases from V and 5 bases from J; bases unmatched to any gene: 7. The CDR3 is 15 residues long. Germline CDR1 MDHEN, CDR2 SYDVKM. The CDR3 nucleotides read TGTGCCAGCAGCCAACGGGACAGAGATAATTCACCCCTCCACTTT. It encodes CASSQRDRDNSPLHF.

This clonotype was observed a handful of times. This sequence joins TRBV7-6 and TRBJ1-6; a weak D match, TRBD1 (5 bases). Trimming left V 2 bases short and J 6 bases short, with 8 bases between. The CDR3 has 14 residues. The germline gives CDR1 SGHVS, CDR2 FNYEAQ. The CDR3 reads CASSLRGFNSPLHF. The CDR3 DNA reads TGTGCCAGCAGCTTAAGGGGATTTAATTCACCCCTCCACTTT.

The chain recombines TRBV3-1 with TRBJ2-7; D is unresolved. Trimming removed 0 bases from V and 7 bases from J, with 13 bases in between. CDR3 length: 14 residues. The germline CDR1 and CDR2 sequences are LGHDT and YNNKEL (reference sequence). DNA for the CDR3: TGTGCCAGCAGCCAAGATAGTGCTGGGCTGGAGCAGTACTTC. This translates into CASSQDSAGLEQYF.

CDR3 DNA: TGTGCCAGCAGCTTAGATCAAGTAGATTCCTACGAGCAGTACTTC. The encoded protein is CASSLDQVDSYEQYF. The chain employs TRBV11-3 and TRBJ2-7; D unclear. The V gene's germline CDR1 is SGHNT and CDR2 YENEEA. The CDR3 is 15 amino acids. V was trimmed by 0 bases and J by 1 base, leaving 10 bases between them.

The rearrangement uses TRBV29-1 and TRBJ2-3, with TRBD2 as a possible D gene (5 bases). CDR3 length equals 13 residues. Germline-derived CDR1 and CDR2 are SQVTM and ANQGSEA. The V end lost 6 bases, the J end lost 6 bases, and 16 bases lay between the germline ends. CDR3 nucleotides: TGCAGCGTGGTGCTAGCAGCGGCCGATACGCAGTATTTT. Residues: CSVVLAAADTQYF.

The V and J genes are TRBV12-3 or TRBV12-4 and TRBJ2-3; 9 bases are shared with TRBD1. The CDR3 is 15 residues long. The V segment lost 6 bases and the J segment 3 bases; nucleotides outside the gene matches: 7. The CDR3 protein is CASSGGQGRTDTQYF. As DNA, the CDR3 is TGTGCCAGCAGCGGGGGACAGGGAAGGACAGATACGCAGTATTTT.

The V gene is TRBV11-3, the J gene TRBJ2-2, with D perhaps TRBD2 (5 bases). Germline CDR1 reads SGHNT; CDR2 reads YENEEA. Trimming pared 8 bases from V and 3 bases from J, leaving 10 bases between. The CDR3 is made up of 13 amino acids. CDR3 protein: CASGSYYTGELFF. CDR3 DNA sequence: TGTGCCAGCGGGAGCTATTACACCGGGGAGCTGTTTTTT.

CDR3 sequence: CASSLRQVNSPLHF. CDR3 coding DNA: TGTGCCAGCAGTTTGAGACAGGTGAATTCACCCCTCCACTTT. V usage is TRBV6-5 and J usage is TRBJ1-6; perhaps TRBD1 as D (6 bases). CDR1 and CDR2 from the germline V gene are MNHEY and SVGAGI. With 4 bases removed from V and 7 bases from J, the gap between germline ends came to 11 bases. The CDR3 runs 14 residues.

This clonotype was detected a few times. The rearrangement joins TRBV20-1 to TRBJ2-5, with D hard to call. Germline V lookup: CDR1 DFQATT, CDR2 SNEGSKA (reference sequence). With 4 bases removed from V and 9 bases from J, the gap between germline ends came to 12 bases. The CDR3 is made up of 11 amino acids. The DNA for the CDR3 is TGCAGTGCTACTCTTTCCTACGCCCAGTACTTC. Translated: CSATLSYAQYF.

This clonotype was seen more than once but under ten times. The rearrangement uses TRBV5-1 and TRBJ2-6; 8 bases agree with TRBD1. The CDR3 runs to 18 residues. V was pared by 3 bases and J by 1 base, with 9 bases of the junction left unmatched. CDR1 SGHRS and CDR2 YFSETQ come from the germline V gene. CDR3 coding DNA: TGCGCCAGCAGCTCCAGGACAGGGAGATGGTCTGGGGCCAACGTCCTGACTTTC. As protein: CASSSRTGRWSGANVLTF.

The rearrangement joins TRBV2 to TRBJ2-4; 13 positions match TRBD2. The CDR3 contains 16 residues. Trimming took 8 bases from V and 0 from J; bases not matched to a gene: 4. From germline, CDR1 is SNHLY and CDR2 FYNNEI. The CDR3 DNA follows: TGTGCCAGCGAGGGGACTAGCGGGAAAGCCAAAAACATTCAGTACTTC. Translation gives CASEGTSGKAKNIQYF.

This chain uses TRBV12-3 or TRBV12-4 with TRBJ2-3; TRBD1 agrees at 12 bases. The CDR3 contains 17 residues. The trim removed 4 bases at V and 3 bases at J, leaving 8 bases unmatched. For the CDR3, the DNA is TGTGCCAGCAGTTGGGGGACAGGGGGCAGAAGGACAGATACGCAGTATTTT. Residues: CASSWGTGGRRTDTQYF.

CDR3 in DNA: TGTGCCAGCAGGCACCGTCCGGGACAGGGAAGGGATGAAAAACTGTTTTTT. It is translated as CASRHRPGQGRDEKLFF. The genes are TRBV12-3 or TRBV12-4 and TRBJ1-4; TRBD1 matches 9 bases. CDR3 length equals 17 residues. V trimming: 6 bases; J trimming: 6 bases; junction bases outside the gene matches: 14.

This CDR3 reads CASSLASSGNTGELFF. The CDR3 DNA sequence: TGCGCCAGCAGCTTGGCCTCTAGCGGGAATACCGGGGAGCTGTTTTTT. The J gene is TRBJ2-2, the V gene TRBV5-1, with 9 bases that match TRBD2. Trimming at V came to 0 bases and at J to 5 bases, leaving 5 bases not matched to a gene. In germline, CDR1 is SGHRS, CDR2 YFSETQ. The CDR3 is 16 amino acids.

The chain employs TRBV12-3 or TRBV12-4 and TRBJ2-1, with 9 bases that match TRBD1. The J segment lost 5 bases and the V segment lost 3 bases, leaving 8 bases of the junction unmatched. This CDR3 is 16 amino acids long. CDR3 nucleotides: TGTGCCAGCAGTTTGGGTAGACAGGGGGGAAACAATGAGCAGTTCTTC. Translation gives CASSLGRQGGNNEQFF.

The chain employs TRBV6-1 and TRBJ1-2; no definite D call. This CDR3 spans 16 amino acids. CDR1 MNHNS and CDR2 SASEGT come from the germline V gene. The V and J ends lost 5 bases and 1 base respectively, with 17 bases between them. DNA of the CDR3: TGTGCCAGCAGTCCAATCGGGCCCCTCAGTAACTATGGCTACACCTTC. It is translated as CASSPIGPLSNYGYTF.

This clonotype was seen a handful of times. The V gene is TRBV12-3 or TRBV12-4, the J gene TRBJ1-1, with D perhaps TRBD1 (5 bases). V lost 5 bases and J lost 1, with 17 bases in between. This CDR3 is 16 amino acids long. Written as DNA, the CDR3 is TGTGCCAGCAGTGAAAGACTCGGGGCGAAGAACACTGAAGCTTTCTTT. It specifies CASSERLGAKNTEAFF.